This T cell receptor (beta chain) originates from a study of T cells expressing NK-cell markers. Study-wide background: The study drew TCR beta repertoires from sorted CD3+CD56+NKG2C+, CD3+CD56+NKG2C- and CD3+CD56-NKG2C+ T cells. The study's findings and limits: The dominant NKG2C+ clonotypes represented roughly 1.0-7.5% of CD8+ T cells in more than five donors. Questions lingered over whether expanded NKG2C+ T cell clones were HCMV-specific.

The CDR3 totals 16 residues. Germline V gene lookup returns CDR1 DFQATT and CDR2 SNEGSKA (reference sequence). As regards this clonotype: Its specificity is unknown.

5'RACE template switching built TCR beta cDNA with unique molecular identifiers. TCRdb reprocessed the 5' RACE reads; each CDR3 protein has one entry and no DNA is given. This sample's table reports approximately 380,000 distinct CDR3 sequences. Sequenced material: blood T cells: a sorted CD56 or NKG2C T cell subset, CD4+ or CD8+ T cells, or bulk PBMC T cells (not recorded which). The TCR comes from a man aged 18 to 70 in good health. This chain links TRBV20-1 with TRBJ2-2; TCRdb designates TRBD2, a call that cannot be tested without DNA. The CDR3 loop reads CSARPSSGGHTGELFF.